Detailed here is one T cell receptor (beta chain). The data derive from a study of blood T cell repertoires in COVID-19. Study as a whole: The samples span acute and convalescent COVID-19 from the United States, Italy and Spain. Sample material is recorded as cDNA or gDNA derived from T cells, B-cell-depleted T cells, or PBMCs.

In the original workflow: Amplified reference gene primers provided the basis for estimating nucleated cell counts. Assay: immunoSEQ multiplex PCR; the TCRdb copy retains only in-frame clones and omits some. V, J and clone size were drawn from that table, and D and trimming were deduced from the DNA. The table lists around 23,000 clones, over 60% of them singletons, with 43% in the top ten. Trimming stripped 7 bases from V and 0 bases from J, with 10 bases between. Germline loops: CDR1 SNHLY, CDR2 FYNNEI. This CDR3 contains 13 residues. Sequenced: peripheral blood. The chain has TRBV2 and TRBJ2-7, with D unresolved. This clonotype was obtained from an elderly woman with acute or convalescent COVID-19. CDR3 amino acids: CASNIPLSYEQYF. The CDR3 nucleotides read TGTGCCAGCAATATTCCTCTCTCCTACGAGCAGTACTTC.